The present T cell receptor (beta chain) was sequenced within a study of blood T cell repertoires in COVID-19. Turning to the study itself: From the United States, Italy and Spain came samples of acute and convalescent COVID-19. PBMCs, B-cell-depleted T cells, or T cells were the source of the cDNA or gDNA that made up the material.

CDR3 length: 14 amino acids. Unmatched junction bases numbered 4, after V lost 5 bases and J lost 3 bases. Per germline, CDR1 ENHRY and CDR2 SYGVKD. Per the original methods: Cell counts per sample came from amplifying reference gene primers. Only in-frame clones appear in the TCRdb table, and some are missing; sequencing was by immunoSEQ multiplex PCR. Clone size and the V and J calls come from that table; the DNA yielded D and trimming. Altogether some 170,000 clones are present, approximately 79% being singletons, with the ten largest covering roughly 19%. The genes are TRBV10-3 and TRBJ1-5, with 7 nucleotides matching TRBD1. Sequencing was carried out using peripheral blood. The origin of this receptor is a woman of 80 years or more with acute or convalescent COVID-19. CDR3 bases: TGTGCCATCAGTAGAGACAGGGACAATCAGCCCCAGCATTTT. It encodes CAISRDRDNQPQHF.